This T cell receptor beta chain stems from a study of cytomegalovirus exposure and HLA in healthy donors. The CDR3 spans 15 residues. Trimming took 1 base from V and 5 from J; bases not matched to a gene: 3. Germline CDR1 reads MGHRA; CDR2 reads YSYEKL. PCR used 60 Vbeta primers and 13 Jbeta primers. The data were produced by immunoSEQ multiplex PCR, yet TCRdb's version contains in-frame clones alone and is incomplete. This table holds 88,000 or so clones, 62% found once. Sequenced input: PBMCs. V gene TRBV4-1 combines with J gene TRBJ2-2, with 8 bases identical to TRBD1. The sequence came from a male donor in good health and CMV-seropositive. The CDR3 DNA follows: TGCGCCAGCAGCCAAGTCCGACAGGGGACCGGGGAGCTGTTTTTT. Translation: CASSQVRQGTGELFF.